These 21 T cell receptor beta chains were all obtained from the same sample, sequenced in a study of T cells in Graves' hyperthyroidism and ophthalmopathy. RNA transcripts were the template for amplifying TCR beta CDR3 regions. A set of HTBI primers served as the primers for a first-round RT-PCR of the TCR CDR3. TCRdb used MiXCR to reprocess the multiplex PCR reads, holding one entry per CDR3 protein. The sample lists around 540,000 distinct CDR3 sequences, 15% to 20% occurring once. Sequenced material: blood. The receptors derive from a woman aged 25 to 39 with Graves' ophthalmopathy.

The rearrangement uses TRBV7-2 and TRBJ2-3, with D possibly TRBD2 on 6 matching bases. Germline V gives CDR1 SGHTA, CDR2 FQGNSA. Between the trimmed V and J ends, which lost 8 bases and 3 bases, there was a span of 18 bases. This CDR3 spans 15 amino acids. The CDR3 is CASEQSGLRTDTQYF. CDR3 bases: TGTGCCAGCGAACAGAGCGGGTTGAGAACAGATACGCAGTATTTT. Using reference TRBV7-2 and TRBJ2-3 for the parts outside the CDR3, the full variable domain is GAGVSQSPSNKVTEKGKDVELRCDPISGHTALYWYRQSLGQGLEFLIYFQGNSAPDKSGLPSDRFSAERTGGSVSTLTIQRTQQEDSAVYLCASEQSGLRTDTQYFGPGTRLTVL.

This clonotype was seen many times. The gene calls are TRBV20-1 and TRBJ2-7; 7 bases agree with TRBD2. CDR1 is DFQATT, CDR2 SNEGSKA, per germline (reference sequence). The CDR3 contains 12 residues. V lost 6 bases and J lost 6; bases outside the gene matches: 8. The CDR3 reads CSAKGLTGEQYF. In DNA form, the CDR3 reads TGCAGTGCGAAGGGACTAACGGGCGAGCAGTACTTC.

This clonotype was counted between two and nine times. The CDR3 DNA follows: TGCGCCAGCAGCCAAGATGGACGGACCTATGGCTACACCTTC. Its protein is CASSQDGRTYGYTF. The V call is TRBV4-3, the J call TRBJ1-2; D remains ambiguous. With 0 bases removed from V and 4 bases from J, the gap between germline ends came to 9 bases. Germline loops: CDR1 LGHNA, CDR2 YSLEER. The CDR3 runs to 14 residues.

V is TRBV5-6 and J is TRBJ1-5; 10 bases map to TRBD1. Germline V gene lookup returns CDR1 SGHDT and CDR2 YYEEEE. V lost 4 bases to trimming and J lost 6 bases; unmatched junction nucleotides: 7. The CDR3 spans 15 residues. CDR3 in DNA: TGTGCCAGCAGCACCGGGACAGGGGATATTCAGCCCCAGCATTTT. This codes for CASSTGTGDIQPQHF. The entire variable domain, with the rest obtained from reference TRBV5-6 and TRBJ1-5, is as follows: DAGVTQSPTHLIKTRGQQVTLRCSPKSGHDTVSWYQQALGQGPQFIFQYYEEEERQRGNFPDRFSGHQFPNYSSELNVNALLLGDSALYLCASSTGTGDIQPQHFGDGTRLSIL.

This clonotype occurred a few times. This chain connects TRBV9 to TRBJ1-2; D is undetermined. This CDR3 contains 15 residues. Trimming took off 0 bases at V and 2 bases at J, with 11 bases between the two ends. CDR1 is SGDLS and CDR2 is YYNGEE in the germline V gene. DNA of the CDR3: TGTGCCAGCAGCGTAGAGGAGGACTCAAACTATGGCTACACCTTC. It is translated as CASSVEEDSNYGYTF.

Many counts were recorded for this clonotype. The genes are TRBV29-1 and TRBJ1-1; possibly TRBD1 for D (6 bases). V lost 7 bases, J lost 0 bases, and 9 bases lay in between. CDR1 is SQVTM, CDR2 ANQGSEA, per germline. The CDR3 totals 12 residues. The chain's CDR3 is CSAYRVNTEAFF. CDR3 nucleotides: TGCAGCGCTTACAGGGTGAACACTGAAGCTTTCTTT.

V usage is TRBV11-2 and J usage is TRBJ2-5; 16 nucleotides align to TRBD2. The CDR3 contains 18 residues. After removal of 1 base from V and 5 bases from J, the junction contained 7 bases not matched to a gene. Germline CDR1 and CDR2: SGHAT and FQNNGV. Here the CDR3 reads CASSLGGLAGGRGETQYF. CDR3 nucleotides: TGTGCCAGCAGCTTAGGGGGACTAGCGGGAGGGAGAGGGGAGACCCAGTACTTC.

This clonotype came up many times. The rearrangement uses TRBV18 and TRBJ2-2, with 8 bases lining up with TRBD1. Germline CDR1 is KGHSH and CDR2 is LQKENI. The CDR3 extends over 15 amino acids. With 2 bases clipped from V and 6 bases from J, the junction kept 5 bases outside the gene matches. CDR3 in amino acids: CASSPGTGRSGELFF. Here the CDR3 DNA reads TGTGCCAGCTCACCAGGGACAGGAAGGTCCGGGGAGCTGTTTTTT.

This clonotype was seen ten or more times. The chain joins TRBV7-3 to TRBJ1-5; D not certain. This CDR3 has 15 amino acids. CDR1 is SGHTA and CDR2 is FQGTGA in the germline V gene. The V gene lost 0 bases and the J gene lost 7 bases, with 13 bases spanning the gap. Here the CDR3 reads CASSLTFGGSQPQHF. DNA of the CDR3: TGTGCCAGCAGCTTAACGTTCGGCGGTTCCCAGCCCCAGCATTTT.

This clonotype has a count of ten or more. The genes are TRBV28 and TRBJ2-7; D ambiguous. Per the germline V gene, CDR1 is MDHEN and CDR2 is SYDVKM. Trimming removed 3 bases from V and 5 bases from J, with 8 bases in between. CDR3 length: 12 amino acids. CDR3 region: CASSLLPHEQYF. DNA for the CDR3: TGTGCCAGCAGTTTGCTTCCCCACGAGCAGTACTTC. Filled out from reference TRBV28 and TRBJ2-7, the complete variable domain reads DVKVTQSSRYLVKRTGEKVFLECVQDMDHENMFWYRQDPGLGLRLIYFSYDVKMKEKGDIPEGYSVSREKKERFSLILESASTNQTSMYLCASSLLPHEQYFGPGTRLTVT.

The chain has TRBV6-2 or TRBV6-3 and TRBJ2-1; possibly TRBD2 for D (5 bases). The CDR3 spans 15 residues. Germline CDR1 is MNHEY and CDR2 is SVGEGT. Deletions cut 4 bases from V and 6 bases from J, with 16 bases between. The CDR3 coding sequence is TGTGCCAGCAGTTGGGGTGTCGGGGTGAGCAATGAGCAGTTCTTC. Translating it yields CASSWGVGVSNEQFF.

The chain links TRBV15 to TRBJ2-1, with D unclear. With 0 bases removed from V and 7 bases from J, the gap between germline ends came to 13 bases. The CDR3 totals 15 residues. Germline CDR1 LNHNV, CDR2 YYDKDF (reference sequence). In nucleotides, the CDR3 is TGTGCCACCAGCAGAGATCAGTACAGTCTAAATGAGCAGTTCTTC. Amino acids: CATSRDQYSLNEQFF. The variable domain in full, completed from reference TRBV15 and TRBJ2-1, reads DAMVIQNPRYQVTQFGKPVTLSCSQTLNHNVMYWYQQKSSQAPKLLFHYYDKDFNNEADTPDNFQSRRPNTSFCFLDIRSPGLGDTAMYLCATSRDQYSLNEQFFGPGTRLTVL.

The rearrangement joins TRBV6-2 or TRBV6-3 to TRBJ2-7; D is perhaps TRBD2 (5 bases). V lost 5 bases and J lost 3, with 11 bases in between. From germline, CDR1 is MNHEY and CDR2 SVGEGT. The CDR3 is 13 amino acids. CDR3 sequence: CASSPDFNYEQYF. In DNA, the CDR3 is TGTGCCAGCAGTCCGGACTTCAACTACGAGCAGTACTTC.

This rearrangement joins TRBV27 to TRBJ1-6; TRBD1 is a possible D gene (6 bases). V lost 5 bases to trimming and J lost 0 bases, with 14 bases between them. Germline CDR1 reads MNHEY; CDR2 reads SMNVEV (reference sequence). This CDR3 has 17 residues. Here the CDR3 reads CASSKIGGPSYNSPLHF. CDR3 in DNA: TGTGCCAGCAGTAAAATAGGGGGTCCCTCCTATAATTCACCCCTCCACTTT.

This clonotype was picked up many times. Germline and junction disagree at one end, which may indicate a read error. V is TRBV3-1 and J is TRBJ2-1, with 7 nucleotides matching TRBD1. The germline V gene has CDR1 LGHDT and CDR2 YNNKEL (reference sequence). This CDR3 comprises 14 residues. CDR3 nucleotides: TGTGCCAGCCGCCACAGGGGCTCCTACAATGAGCAGTTCTTC. It yields the protein CASRHRGSYNEQFF.

This clonotype was recorded many times. This sequence joins TRBV5-1 and TRBJ1-1, with TRBD1 matching 8 bases. Germline CDR1 SGHRS, CDR2 YFSETQ. This CDR3 comprises 17 residues. V lost 0 bases and J lost 1; bases outside the gene matches: 8. This CDR3 reads CASSLDRGSSGNTEAFF. As DNA, the CDR3 is TGCGCCAGCAGCTTGGACAGGGGGTCCTCGGGGAACACTGAAGCTTTCTTT.

This chain uses TRBV30 with TRBJ1-4, with TRBD1 as a possible D gene (5 bases). Trimming removed 5 bases at V and 6 bases at J, with 16 bases between. Germline loops: CDR1 GTSNPN, CDR2 SVGIG (reference sequence). The CDR3 runs to 14 residues. The CDR3 is CAWAGTPLHEKLFF. CDR3 nucleotide sequence: TGTGCCTGGGCCGGGACCCCTCTCCATGAAAAACTGTTTTTT.

This clonotype was detected ten times or more. V is TRBV6-1 and J is TRBJ2-3; perhaps D is TRBD1 or TRBD2 (5 bases each). The CDR3 has 16 residues. Per the germline V gene, CDR1 is MNHNS and CDR2 is SASEGT. V was shortened by 4 bases and J by 6 bases, with 20 bases between the two germline ends. CDR3 nucleotide sequence: TGTGCCAGCAGTGCCCGGACAACCTCGGTAGCGGATACGCAGTATTTT. Translation gives CASSARTTSVADTQYF.

In its sample, this clonotype was seen a few times. V and J are TRBV19 and TRBJ2-6, with D possibly being TRBD1 or TRBD2 (6 bases each). CDR3 length equals 17 residues. Trimming shortened V by 5 bases and J by 0 bases, and 14 bases separated the two germline ends. Germline CDR1 reads LNHDA; CDR2 reads SQIVND (reference sequence). CDR3 bases: TGTGCCAGTAGTGAGGGTAGGGGGGTCTCTGGGGCCAACGTCCTGACTTTC. Translating gives CASSEGRGVSGANVLTF.

The chain recombines TRBV25-1 with TRBJ2-7, with 7 bases matching TRBD2. Trimming removed 0 bases from V and 6 bases from J; junction bases left unmatched: 11. CDR3 size: 16 residues. Per the germline V gene, CDR1 is MGHDK and CDR2 is SYGVNS. CDR3: CASSEYGASGVREQYF. In DNA, the CDR3 is TGTGCCAGCAGTGAATACGGTGCTAGCGGAGTACGCGAGCAGTACTTC.

This clonotype was recorded a few times. The chain combines TRBV20-1 with TRBJ2-7; TRBD1 aligns across 7 bases. V shed 8 bases and J 0 bases; nucleotides not matched to a gene: 13. Germline lookup yields CDR1 DFQATT and CDR2 SNEGSKA (reference sequence). The CDR3 is made up of 15 amino acids. The CDR3 loop is CSQLIPGTASYEQYF. As DNA, the CDR3 is TGCAGTCAACTTATTCCCGGGACAGCCTCCTACGAGCAGTACTTC.